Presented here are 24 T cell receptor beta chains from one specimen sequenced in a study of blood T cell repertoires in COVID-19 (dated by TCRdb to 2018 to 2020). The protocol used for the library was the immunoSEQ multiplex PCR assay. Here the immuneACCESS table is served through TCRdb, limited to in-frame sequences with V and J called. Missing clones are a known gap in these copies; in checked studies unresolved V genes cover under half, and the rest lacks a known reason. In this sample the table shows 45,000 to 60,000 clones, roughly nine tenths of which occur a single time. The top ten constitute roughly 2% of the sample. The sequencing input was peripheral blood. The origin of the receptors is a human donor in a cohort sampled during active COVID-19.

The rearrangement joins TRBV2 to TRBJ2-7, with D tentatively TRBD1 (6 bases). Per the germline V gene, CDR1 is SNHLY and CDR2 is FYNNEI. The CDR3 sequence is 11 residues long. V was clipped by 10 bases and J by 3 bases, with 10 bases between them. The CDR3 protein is CAINRDYEQYF. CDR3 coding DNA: TGTGCCATCAACAGGGACTACGAGCAGTACTTC.

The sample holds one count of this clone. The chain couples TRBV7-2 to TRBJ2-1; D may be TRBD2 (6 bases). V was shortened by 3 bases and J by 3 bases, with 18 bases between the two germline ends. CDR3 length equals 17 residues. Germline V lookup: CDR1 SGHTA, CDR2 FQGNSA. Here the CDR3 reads CASSLGLLPAYYNEQFF. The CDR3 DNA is TGTGCCAGCAGCTTGGGACTTCTTCCGGCGTACTACAATGAGCAGTTCTTC.

CDR3 loop: CASTDPGQGWTDTQYF. The CDR3 DNA is TGTGCCAGCACCGACCCGGGACAGGGATGGACAGATACGCAGTATTTT. This chain links TRBV2 with TRBJ2-3; TRBD1 aligns across 9 bases. This CDR3 contains 16 residues. The germline V gene encodes CDR1 SNHLY and CDR2 FYNNEI. The J segment lost 3 bases and the V segment lost 7 bases, leaving 11 bases of the junction unmatched. The whole variable domain, remainder taken from reference TRBV2 and TRBJ2-3, is EPEVTQTPSHQVTQMGQEVILRCVPISNHLYFYWYRQILGQKVEFLVSFYNNEISEKSEIFDDQFSVERPDGSNFTLKIRSTKLEDSAMYFCASTDPGQGWTDTQYFGPGTRLTVL.

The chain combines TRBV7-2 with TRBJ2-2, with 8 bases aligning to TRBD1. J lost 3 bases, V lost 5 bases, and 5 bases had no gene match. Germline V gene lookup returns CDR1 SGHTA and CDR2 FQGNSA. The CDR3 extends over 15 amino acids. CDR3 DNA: TGTGCCAGCAGCGTCAACAGGGGGTACACCGGGGAGCTGTTTTTT. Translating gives CASSVNRGYTGELFF.

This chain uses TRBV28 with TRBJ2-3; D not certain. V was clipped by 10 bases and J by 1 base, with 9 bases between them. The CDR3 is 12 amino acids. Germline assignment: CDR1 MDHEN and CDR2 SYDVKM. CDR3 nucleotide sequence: TGTGCCACCGAGATGGGCACAGATACGCAGTATTTT. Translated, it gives CATEMGTDTQYF.

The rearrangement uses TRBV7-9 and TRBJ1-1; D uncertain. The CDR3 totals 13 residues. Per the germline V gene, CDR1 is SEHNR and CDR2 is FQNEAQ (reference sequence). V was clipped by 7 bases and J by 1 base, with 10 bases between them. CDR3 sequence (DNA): TGTGCCAGCACCAAAACAGAGAACACTGAAGCTTTCTTT. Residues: CASTKTENTEAFF. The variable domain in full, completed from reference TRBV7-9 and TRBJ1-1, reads DTGVSQNPRHKITKRGQNVTFRCDPISEHNRLYWYRQTLGQGPEFLTYFQNEAQLEKSRLLSDRFSAERPKGSFSTLEIQRTEQGDSAMYLCASTKTENTEAFFGQGTRLTVV.

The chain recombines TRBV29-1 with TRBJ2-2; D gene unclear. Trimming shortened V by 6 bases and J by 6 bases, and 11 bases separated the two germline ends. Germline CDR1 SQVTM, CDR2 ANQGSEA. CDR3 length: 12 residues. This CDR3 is CSVAPPAGELFF. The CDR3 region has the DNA TGCAGCGTCGCCCCACCAGCCGGGGAGCTGTTTTTT.

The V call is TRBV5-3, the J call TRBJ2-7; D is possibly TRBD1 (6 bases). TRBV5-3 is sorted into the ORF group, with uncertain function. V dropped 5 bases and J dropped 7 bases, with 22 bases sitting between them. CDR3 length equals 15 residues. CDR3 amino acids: CARRTDRRPIIEQYF. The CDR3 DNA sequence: TGTGCCAGAAGGACCGACAGGCGACCGATCATTGAGCAGTACTTC.

DNA for the CDR3: TGTGCCAGCAGCTCCGGGACATCTGCAGATACGCAGTATTTT. Protein product: CASSSGTSADTQYF. The chain carries TRBV11-2 and TRBJ2-3, with D possibly being TRBD1 (6 bases). Germline-derived CDR1 and CDR2 are SGHAT and FQNNGV. V lost 4 bases, J lost 4 bases, and 12 bases lay in between. The CDR3 contains 14 residues.

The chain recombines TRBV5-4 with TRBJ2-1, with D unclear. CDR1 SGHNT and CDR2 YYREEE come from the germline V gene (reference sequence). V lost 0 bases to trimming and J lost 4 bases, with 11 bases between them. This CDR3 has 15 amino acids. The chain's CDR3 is CASSLAGPAYNEQFF. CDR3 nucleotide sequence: TGTGCCAGCAGCTTGGCTGGGCCGGCGTACAATGAGCAGTTCTTC.

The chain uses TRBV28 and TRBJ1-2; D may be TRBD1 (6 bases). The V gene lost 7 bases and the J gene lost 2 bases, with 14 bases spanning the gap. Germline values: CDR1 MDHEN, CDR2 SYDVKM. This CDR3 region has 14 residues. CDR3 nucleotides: TGTGCCAGCAACTTTCCGACAGGAAACTATGGCTACACCTTC. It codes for CASNFPTGNYGYTF.

The CDR3 bases are TGTGCCAGCAGCCTCAACACAGGGTTAAGCTCCTACGAGCAGTACTTC. Protein: CASSLNTGLSSYEQYF. The rearrangement uses TRBV7-8 and TRBJ2-7; possibly TRBD1 for D (6 bases). The CDR3 runs to 16 residues. Germline V lookup: CDR1 SGHVS, CDR2 FQNEAQ. V was trimmed by 5 bases and J by 0 bases, leaving 17 bases between them.

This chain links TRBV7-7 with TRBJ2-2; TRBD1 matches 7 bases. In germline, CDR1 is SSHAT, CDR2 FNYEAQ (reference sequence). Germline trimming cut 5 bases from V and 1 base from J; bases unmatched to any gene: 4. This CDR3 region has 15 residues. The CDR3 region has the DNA TGTGCCAGCAGCCCGGGACAGAGGAACACCGGGGAGCTGTTTTTT. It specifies CASSPGQRNTGELFF.

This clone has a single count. The CDR3 here is CASRDRMHSNQPQHF. For the CDR3, the DNA is TGTGCCAGCAGGGACAGGATGCATAGCAATCAGCCCCAGCATTTT. The rearrangement uses TRBV28 and TRBJ1-5, with TRBD1 identical over 7 bases. The CDR3 is made up of 15 amino acids. J gave up 0 bases and V 6 bases, and 5 bases lay outside the gene matches. CDR1 is MDHEN and CDR2 is SYDVKM in the germline V gene.

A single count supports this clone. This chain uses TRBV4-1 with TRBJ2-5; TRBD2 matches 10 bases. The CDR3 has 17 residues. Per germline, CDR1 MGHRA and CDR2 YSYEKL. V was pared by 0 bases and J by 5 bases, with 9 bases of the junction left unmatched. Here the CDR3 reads CASSQDRSGGAGETQYF. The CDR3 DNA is TGCGCCAGCAGCCAAGATAGGAGCGGGGGGGCAGGGGAGACCCAGTACTTC.

In DNA form, the CDR3 reads TGTGCCAGCAGACCGACAGGCCGCGGCTACACCTTC. Translated: CASRPTGRGYTF. The chain is built from TRBV12-3 or TRBV12-4 and TRBJ1-2; a weak D match, TRBD1 (6 bases). The CDR3 covers 12 residues. The V end lost 6 bases, the J end lost 8 bases, and 13 bases lay between the germline ends.

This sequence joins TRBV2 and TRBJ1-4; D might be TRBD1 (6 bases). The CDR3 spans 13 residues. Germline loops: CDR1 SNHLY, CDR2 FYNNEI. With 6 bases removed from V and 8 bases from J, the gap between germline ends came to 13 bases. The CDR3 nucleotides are TGTGCCAGCAGACAGGGTGAGGAAGAAAAACTGTTTTTT. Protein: CASRQGEEEKLFF.

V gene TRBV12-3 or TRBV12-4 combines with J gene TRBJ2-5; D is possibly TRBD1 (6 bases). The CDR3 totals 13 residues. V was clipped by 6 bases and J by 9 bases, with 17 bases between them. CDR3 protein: CASSPTGPDAQYF. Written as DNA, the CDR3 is TGTGCCAGCAGCCCCACAGGGCCAGATGCCCAGTACTTC.

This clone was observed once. CDR3 coding DNA: TGTGCCAGCAGTTCAGGGGGTCGGTATAATTCACCCCTCCACTTT. It encodes CASSSGGRYNSPLHF. This chain joins TRBV6-5 and TRBJ1-6, with 7 bases lining up with TRBD1. CDR1 is MNHEY and CDR2 is SVGAGI in the germline V gene. The CDR3 totals 15 residues. V lost 4 bases and J lost 4; bases outside the gene matches: 4.

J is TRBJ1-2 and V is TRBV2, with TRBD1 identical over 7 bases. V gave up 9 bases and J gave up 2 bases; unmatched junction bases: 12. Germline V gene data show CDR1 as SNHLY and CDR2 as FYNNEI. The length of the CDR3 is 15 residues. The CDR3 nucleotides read TGTGCCAGTTCGAACAGTCTACAGGGGAACTATGGCTACACCTTC. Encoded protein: CASSNSLQGNYGYTF.

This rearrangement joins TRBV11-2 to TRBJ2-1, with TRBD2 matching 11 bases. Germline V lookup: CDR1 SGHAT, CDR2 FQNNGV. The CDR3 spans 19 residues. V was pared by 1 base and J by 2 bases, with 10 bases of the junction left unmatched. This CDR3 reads CASSLGAKIAGGTYNEQFF. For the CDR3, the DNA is TGTGCCAGCAGCTTAGGCGCGAAAATAGCGGGAGGGACCTACAATGAGCAGTTCTTC.

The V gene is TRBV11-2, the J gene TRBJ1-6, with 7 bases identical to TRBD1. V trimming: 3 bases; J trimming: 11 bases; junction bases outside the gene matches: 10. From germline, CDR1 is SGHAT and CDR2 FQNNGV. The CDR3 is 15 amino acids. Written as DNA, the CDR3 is TGTGCCAGCAGCTTCGAACAGGGGAAAATGGCACCCCTCCACTTT. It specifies CASSFEQGKMAPLHF.

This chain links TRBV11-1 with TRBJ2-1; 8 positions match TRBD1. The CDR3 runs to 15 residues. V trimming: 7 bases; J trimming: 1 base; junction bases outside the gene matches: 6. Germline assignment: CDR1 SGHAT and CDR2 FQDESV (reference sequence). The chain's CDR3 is CASTVQGASYNEQFF. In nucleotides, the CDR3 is TGTGCCAGCACCGTCCAGGGGGCTTCCTACAATGAGCAGTTCTTC.

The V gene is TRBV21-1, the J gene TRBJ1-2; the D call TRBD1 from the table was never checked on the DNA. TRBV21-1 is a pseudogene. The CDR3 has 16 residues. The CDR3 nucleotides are TGTGCCAGCAGCAAAGACCCAGGGAAGGGGAACTATGGCTACACCTTC. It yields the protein CASSKDPGKGNYGYTF.